The sample holds many counts of the clone carrying this T cell receptor beta chain. Its antigen is unknown. RNA transcripts yielded amplified TCR beta CDR3 regions. The HTBI primer set was used in a first-round RT-PCR of the TCR CDR3. In TCRdb, the multiplex PCR reads were re-called with MiXCR into one record per CDR3 protein. The sample records around 280,000 distinct CDR3 sequences, roughly 15% being singletons. The data derive from a study of T cells in Graves' hyperthyroidism and ophthalmopathy. If no ophthalmopathy progression occurred within 18 months, Graves' hyperthyroidism was stable. The V gene lost 6 bases and the J gene lost 4 bases, with 21 bases spanning the gap. Germline V gene lookup returns CDR1 SGHAT and CDR2 FQNNGV. The CDR3 runs to 16 residues. Findings and caveats of the study: Progression to ophthalmopathy was predicted a median of about 6.6 months early.

The V call is TRBV11-2, the J call TRBJ1-1, with D perhaps TRBD1 (6 bases). The sample comprised blood. The TCR comes from a woman aged 40-49 years with Graves' hyperthyroidism. CDR3 DNA sequence: TGTGCCAGCAGAATGTTGTTTGACAGGAAGGTCACTGAAGCTTTCTTT. It is translated as CASRMLFDRKVTEAFF.